This TCR beta chain was observed in a study of blood T cell repertoires in COVID-19. In the study overall: PBMCs, B-cell-depleted T cells, or T cells were the source of the cDNA or gDNA that made up the material.

The germline gives CDR1 KGHSH, CDR2 LQKENI. J was trimmed by 3 bases and V by 2 bases; bases with no gene match: 6. The CDR3 contains 16 residues. In the authors' workflow: Reference gene primer amplification gave nucleated cell count estimates. Here immunoSEQ multiplex PCR was the method, and the copy in TCRdb shows in-frame clones only, minus some. D and trimming come from the DNA, and the V and J calls and clone size come from that table. The table lists 120,000 or so clones, approximately 85% of them singletons, with about 6.9% in the top ten. The V gene is TRBV18, the J gene TRBJ2-1; the match to TRBD2 covers 8 bases. The specimen was peripheral blood. This clonotype was obtained from an older man with active or convalescent COVID-19. CDR3 nucleotides: TGTGCCAGCTCACCAACCGGGACTAGAAACTACAATGAGCAGTTCTTC. Translation: CASSPTGTRNYNEQFF. Based on the CDR3 plus reference TRBV18 and TRBJ2-1, the full variable domain is NAGVMQNPRHLVRRRGQEARLRCSPMKGHSHVYWYRQLPEEGLKFMVYLQKENIIDESGMPKERFSAEFPKEGPSILRIQQVVRGDSAAYFCASSPTGTRNYNEQFFGPGTRLTVL.